This T cell receptor (beta chain) was sequenced for a study of beta chain features in type 1 diabetes. The CDR3 is made up of 14 amino acids. J lost 5 bases, V lost 5 bases, and 9 bases had no gene match. Per germline, CDR1 MNHEY and CDR2 SVGAGI. Study observations and caveats: cDNA-based reads could over-represent cells with high TCR expression. In every one of the four CD4+ subsets, TCRB CDR3s were moderately but significantly shorter in Type 1 diabetes patients.

This clone was observed a handful of times. Antigen unknown. The entirety of the isolated RNA underwent reverse transcription, so expressed TCRB transcripts were sequenced. Profiled with immunoSEQ multiplex PCR; TCRdb holds only in-frame clones, not every one. The sample has more than 300,000 clones, approximately 8.2% seen once. Purity above 95% was achieved in all sorted populations. The sample comprised central memory CD4+ T cells from blood. This chain joins TRBV6-5 and TRBJ2-7; 7 bases align to TRBD2. The TCR was taken from a young woman in good health. The CDR3 DNA reads TGTGCCAGCAGTAACGCGGGGGAGTTAAACGAGCAGTACTTC. It codes for CASSNAGELNEQYF.